The following is a TCR beta chain sequence with its context. The clone's antigen remains unknown. Base qualities are not recorded, but no much larger clone differs from it by a single base. This sample stems from a study of technical replicates of blood from a handful of donors (dated by TCRdb to the late 2010s). The library was generated by the immunoSEQ multiplex PCR assay. TCRdb's version of the immuneACCESS table is confined to in-frame rearrangements and falls short of the full clone set. An unresolved V gene accounts for under half of the shortfall where checked; the remainder is of unknown origin. This sample gives 70,000 to 85,000 clones in total; approximately 97% of them show up just once. The ten most abundant clones make up 0.18% of the sample. The CDR3 goes from the cysteine to the phenylalanine over 15 residues. Only CDR3 DNA remains: 45 bases, in frame from the first base. V gives up 4 bases and J gives up 1 base, and the segment between their germline ends measures 12 bases. The germline V gene (reference sequence) gives CDR1 as SEHNR and CDR2 as FQNEAQ.

Specimen: T cells isolated from PBMCs. Recombination joined TRBV7-9 with TRBJ2-3; TRBD1 is a weak D gene call, 6 bases matching. The sequence was collected from a human donor in good health. The nucleotides are TGTGCCAGCAGCTCACAGGGAAGTGGCACAGATACGCAGTATTTT. Protein translation: CASSSQGSGTDTQYF.